One sample yielded the 25 T cell receptor beta chains listed below, sequenced in a study of T cell clusters in autoimmune cytopenias. Multiplex touch-down PCR amplified TRB using TRB-A and TRB-B pools in one tube. TCRdb reprocessed the multiplex PCR reads and reports one entry per CDR3 protein, with no DNA. This listing includes some 4,500 distinct CDR3 sequences. Each sample's input was 200 to 250 ng genomic DNA, 40,000 or so genome equivalents. Sequenced material: peripheral blood. These receptors came from a human donor with an autoimmune cytopenia or autoimmune hepatitis (not recorded which).

This chain links TRBV7-9 with TRBJ2-1. Germline values: CDR1 SEHNR, CDR2 FQNEAQ (reference sequence). The CDR3 covers 14 residues. CDR3 residues: CASSSSGTYNEQFF.

The chain recombines TRBV5-6 with TRBJ1-2. The CDR3 spans 15 residues. The germline V gene has CDR1 SGHDT and CDR2 YYEEEE. The CDR3 is CASSLGRLTNYGYTF.

The chain joins TRBV6-1 to TRBJ1-6. This CDR3 spans 15 amino acids. CDR1 is MNHNS and CDR2 is SASEGT in the germline V gene. The CDR3 region is CASSEGFSYNSPLHF.

The gene calls are TRBV18 and TRBJ1-4. CDR3 size: 18 residues. Germline V CDR1 and CDR2: KGHSH, LQKENI. CDR3 residues: CASSQPHSTDATNEKLFF.

The chain carries TRBV5-4 and TRBJ1-1; the TCRdb call, TRBD1, lacks DNA for checking. The CDR3 consists of 16 residues. Germline V lookup: CDR1 SGHNT, CDR2 YYREEE (reference sequence). The CDR3 sequence: CASSSGQGVMNTEAFF.

This chain connects TRBV15 to TRBJ2-5. Germline CDR1 is LNHNV and CDR2 is YYDKDF (reference sequence). The CDR3 is 12 residues long. This chain's CDR3 is CATSGDQETQYF.

Measured by frequency, this clonotype is medium-sized. This sequence joins TRBV11-1 and TRBJ2-2; TCRdb proposes TRBD2, but this gene call is untestable without DNA. The CDR3 loop spans 16 amino acids. Per the germline V gene, CDR1 is SGHAT and CDR2 is FQDESV (reference sequence). This CDR3 reads CASSVLAGGRTGELFF.

This clonotype is labeled medium-sized based on frequency. The genes are TRBV27 and TRBJ2-7; as DNA is missing, the TRBD1 call by TCRdb cannot be tested. The germline gives CDR1 MNHEY, CDR2 SMNVEV (reference sequence). The CDR3 is 15 amino acids. This chain's CDR3 is CASRITPGSTYEQYF.

This rearrangement joins TRBV27 to TRBJ2-1; the D gene TCRdb calls, TRBD2, cannot be checked with no DNA. The length of the CDR3 is 16 residues. Germline CDR1 MNHEY, CDR2 SMNVEV (reference sequence). This chain's CDR3 is CASSFEPSPSYNEQFF.

The chain is built from TRBV27 and TRBJ1-1; TCRdb returns TRBD1, unconfirmable since there is no DNA. The germline V gene has CDR1 MNHEY and CDR2 SMNVEV (reference sequence). The CDR3 loop spans 18 amino acids. This CDR3 is CASSRPSRQGARHTEAFF.

The rearrangement joins TRBV5-5 to TRBJ1-1; the D gene TCRdb calls, TRBD1, cannot be checked with no DNA. The length of the CDR3 is 17 residues. CDR1 is SGHKS and CDR2 is YYEKEE in the germline V gene (reference sequence). This CDR3 is CASSSPDRQGPNTEAFF.

This clonotype counts as medium-sized by frequency. V gene TRBV19 combines with J gene TRBJ2-1; there is no DNA to check the TCRdb D call of TRBD1. This CDR3 has 14 residues. Germline values: CDR1 LNHDA, CDR2 SQIVND (reference sequence). The CDR3: CASKGPLWYNEQFF.

The chain carries TRBV5-1 and TRBJ2-1; without DNA, the TCRdb call of TRBD2 cannot be checked. The CDR3 consists of 18 residues. The germline V gene has CDR1 SGHRS and CDR2 YFSETQ. The CDR3 sequence: CASSRGLAGRKTGDEQFF.

Measured by frequency, this clonotype is medium-sized. V usage is TRBV29-1 and J usage is TRBJ1-3; with no DNA, the TCRdb D assignment of TRBD1 cannot be verified. The CDR3 sequence is 16 residues long. Germline CDR1 is SQVTM and CDR2 is ANQGSEA. CDR3 protein: CSVAPGGSTSGNTIYF.

Judged by frequency, this clonotype is medium-sized (0.01 to 0.1%). The rearrangement links TRBV18 to TRBJ1-1; TCRdb's assignment of TRBD1 cannot be checked, as there is no DNA. Germline CDR1 reads KGHSH; CDR2 reads LQKENI. The CDR3 contains 15 residues. The CDR3 loop is CASSPPSRGDTEAFF.

Judged by frequency, this clonotype is medium-sized (0.01 to 0.1%). The rearrangement joins TRBV19 to TRBJ2-5; no DNA is available, so the TRBD2 call from TCRdb remains unchecked. The CDR3 has 13 amino acids. Germline lookup yields CDR1 LNHDA and CDR2 SQIVND (reference sequence). The CDR3: CASSSTSSKTQYF.

This chain joins TRBV12-3 or TRBV12-4 and TRBJ2-7; with no DNA, the TCRdb D assignment of TRBD2 cannot be verified. The CDR3 has 15 residues. The chain's CDR3 is CASSPGLAGGYEQYF.

The CDR3 spells CASSRGNADTQYF. The V gene is TRBV18, the J gene TRBJ2-3; no DNA is available, so the TRBD2 call from TCRdb remains unchecked. Germline lookup yields CDR1 KGHSH and CDR2 LQKENI. This CDR3 contains 13 residues.

This clonotype is deemed medium-sized (0.01 to 0.1%) by its frequency. The V call is TRBV6-5, the J call TRBJ2-3. CDR3 length: 12 residues. In germline, CDR1 is MNHEY, CDR2 SVGAGI. The CDR3 loop reads CASSPRTDTQYF.

Its frequency marks this clonotype as medium-sized. The V gene is TRBV29-1, the J gene TRBJ1-2. CDR1 is SQVTM, CDR2 ANQGSEA, per germline. The length of the CDR3 is 11 residues. The CDR3 sequence is CSVEGGDGYTF.

The rearrangement links TRBV5-6 to TRBJ2-5; TCRdb's D call of TRBD1 is untestable without DNA. CDR1 and CDR2 from the germline V gene are SGHDT and YYEEEE. CDR3 length: 14 amino acids. CDR3 protein: CASNTQGFAETQYF.

This chain uses TRBV7-9 with TRBJ2-1; TCRdb reports TRBD2, a call that lacks DNA to check it against. CDR1 SEHNR and CDR2 FQNEAQ come from the germline V gene (reference sequence). The CDR3 has 15 residues. The CDR3 spells CASSQNLRDLNEQFF.

Measured by frequency, this clonotype is medium-sized. The chain combines TRBV6-5 with TRBJ2-3; the D call of TRBD1 rests on TCRdb alone, since no DNA is present to check it. The CDR3 totals 16 residues. CDR1 and CDR2 from the germline V gene are MNHEY and SVGAGI. CDR3 sequence: CASRDKTGLSTDTQYF.

Its frequency marks this clonotype as medium-sized. The chain is built from TRBV6-5 and TRBJ1-1; the D gene TCRdb calls, TRBD1, cannot be checked with no DNA. The CDR3 contains 14 residues. From germline, CDR1 is MNHEY and CDR2 SVGAGI. The CDR3 spells CASSYQGTDPIAFF.

By frequency, this clonotype is medium-sized. The chain is built from TRBV30 and TRBJ1-6; TCRdb picks TRBD1, but there is no DNA to check that call. Per germline, CDR1 GTSNPN and CDR2 SVGIG (reference sequence). The CDR3 consists of 12 residues. This chain's CDR3 is CAWGANNSPLHF.